These 6 T cell receptor beta chains were sequenced from one sample in a study of graft-versus-host responses after intestinal transplantation (dated by TCRdb to the early 2020s). The library was prepared using the immunoSEQ multiplex PCR assay. Drawn from immuneACCESS, this table holds only the in-frame rearrangements with V and J called that TCRdb kept. Clones are partly lost; checked studies trace under half to an unresolved V gene and leave the rest unexplained. For this sample there are some 45,000 clones; just under 95% appear just once. The ten largest make up roughly 1.5% of the sample. Sample: PBMCs, taken approximately 360 days after intestinal transplant. Receptor source: a human patient who received an intestinal transplant, so some T cells may come from the graft donor.

V usage is TRBV6-1 and J usage is TRBJ2-7; no firm D call. Trimming left V 6 bases short and J 0 bases short, with 6 bases between. The CDR3 length is 12 residues. CDR1 MNHNS and CDR2 SASEGT come from the germline V gene. CDR3 protein: CASSSGSYEQYF. CDR3 DNA sequence: TGTGCCAGCAGCTCCGGCTCCTACGAGCAGTACTTC.

DNA of the CDR3: TGTGCCAGCAGCTCGGGGGAGACCCAGTACTTC. It translates to CASSSGETQYF. The gene calls are TRBV7-7 and TRBJ2-5, with a tentative D call TRBD2 (5 bases). Trimming shortened V by 4 bases and J by 5 bases, and 5 bases separated the two germline ends. The CDR3 is 11 residues long. CDR1 and CDR2 (germline): SSHAT, FNYEAQ (reference sequence).

The rearrangement uses TRBV6-1 and TRBJ1-1; D ambiguous. V dropped 6 bases and J dropped 8 bases, with 16 bases sitting between them. Germline lookup yields CDR1 MNHNS and CDR2 SASEGT. The CDR3 extends over 13 amino acids. The CDR3 reads CASSVTQREEAFF. In DNA, the CDR3 is TGTGCCAGCAGCGTGACACAACGTGAAGAAGCTTTCTTT.

The V call is TRBV9, the J call TRBJ2-5; D might be TRBD2 (6 bases). The length of the CDR3 is 15 residues. Trimming stripped 0 bases from V and 2 bases from J, with 11 bases between. CDR1 is SGDLS and CDR2 is YYNGEE in the germline V gene. The CDR3 loop is CASSVAVGLQETQYF. CDR3 in DNA: TGTGCCAGCAGCGTAGCGGTGGGACTTCAAGAGACCCAGTACTTC.

This clone was seen once. This chain connects TRBV5-1 to TRBJ2-1; D is unclear. The CDR3 runs 15 residues. Germline V gene lookup returns CDR1 SGHRS and CDR2 YFSETQ. V lost 5 bases, J lost 3 bases, and 15 bases lay in between. CDR3 in amino acids: CASRTDMSNYNEQFF. In DNA form, the CDR3 reads TGCGCCAGCAGAACCGACATGTCCAACTACAATGAGCAGTTCTTC.

The rearrangement joins TRBV5-5 to TRBJ2-1; the D gene is possibly TRBD1 (5 bases). The germline V and J ends were trimmed by 2 bases and 3 bases, with 18 bases remaining between them. The germline gives CDR1 SGHKS, CDR2 YYEKEE (reference sequence). This CDR3 has 17 residues. The CDR3 loop reads CASSFRPPQGIYNEQFF. The DNA for the CDR3 is TGTGCCAGCAGCTTTCGCCCGCCGCAGGGTATCTACAATGAGCAGTTCTTC.